These 5 T cell receptor beta chains came from one sample sequenced in a study of blood T cell repertoires in COVID-19. TCRdb's table, derived via immunoSEQ multiplex PCR, lists solely in-frame clones and lacks some. The sample records some 190,000 clones, approximately 84% being singletons. Specimen: peripheral blood. These TCRs come from a woman of 80 years or more with COVID-19, enrolled during active disease.

V is TRBV5-8 and J is TRBJ1-1; possible D gene TRBD1, 5 bases. This CDR3 spans 11 amino acids. CDR1 and CDR2 from the germline V gene are SGHTS and YDEGEE. V was pared by 4 bases and J by 10 bases, with 11 bases between. The chain's CDR3 is CASSGGSLAFF. CDR3 nucleotide sequence: TGTGCCAGCAGCGGGGGGAGTCTAGCTTTCTTT.

The chain carries TRBV5-1 and TRBJ1-5; possibly TRBD1 for D (5 bases). CDR3 size: 15 residues. V was cut by 0 bases and J by 5 bases, with 12 bases left in between. The germline gives CDR1 SGHRS, CDR2 YFSETQ. The CDR3 here is CASSLAGDGYQPQHF. DNA for the CDR3: TGCGCCAGCAGCTTGGCGGGGGACGGTTATCAGCCCCAGCATTTT.

The CDR3 spells CASSPPGYIAGSEQFF. The CDR3 coding sequence is TGTGCCAGCAGCCCCCCAGGGTATATCGCAGGCAGTGAGCAGTTCTTC. The rearrangement joins TRBV7-8 to TRBJ2-1; TRBD1 might be the D (5 bases). Trimming took off 5 bases at V and 9 bases at J, with 23 bases between the two ends. The CDR3 runs 16 residues. Germline lookup yields CDR1 SGHVS and CDR2 FQNEAQ. Full variable domain (remainder filled in from reference TRBV7-8 and TRBJ2-1): GAGVSQSPRYKVAKRGQDVALRCDPISGHVSLFWYQQALGQGPEFLTYFQNEAQLDKSGLPSDRFFAERPEGSVSTLKIQRTQQEDSAVYLCASSPPGYIAGSEQFFGPGTRLTVL.

The gene calls are TRBV3-1 (or the pseudogene TRBV3-2) and TRBJ2-2; TRBD2 aligns across 7 bases. Germline trimming cut 7 bases from V and 1 base from J; bases unmatched to any gene: 6. The CDR3 contains 15 residues. The germline V gene encodes CDR1 LGHDT and CDR2 YNNKEL (reference sequence). CDR3 DNA sequence: TGTGCCAGCACTTTTAGCGGGTTGAACACCGGGGAGCTGTTTTTT. Its translation is CASTFSGLNTGELFF.

This clone has just one count. The chain employs TRBV6-5 and TRBJ2-7; D is perhaps TRBD1 (8 bases). Germline CDR1 MNHEY, CDR2 SVGAGI. The CDR3 has 15 amino acids. The V end was cut by 6 bases, the J end by 2 bases, with 17 bases between. The chain's CDR3 is CASSTGQGGTYEQYF. As DNA, the CDR3 is TGTGCCAGCAGCACAGGACAGGGAGGGACCTACGAGCAGTACTTC.